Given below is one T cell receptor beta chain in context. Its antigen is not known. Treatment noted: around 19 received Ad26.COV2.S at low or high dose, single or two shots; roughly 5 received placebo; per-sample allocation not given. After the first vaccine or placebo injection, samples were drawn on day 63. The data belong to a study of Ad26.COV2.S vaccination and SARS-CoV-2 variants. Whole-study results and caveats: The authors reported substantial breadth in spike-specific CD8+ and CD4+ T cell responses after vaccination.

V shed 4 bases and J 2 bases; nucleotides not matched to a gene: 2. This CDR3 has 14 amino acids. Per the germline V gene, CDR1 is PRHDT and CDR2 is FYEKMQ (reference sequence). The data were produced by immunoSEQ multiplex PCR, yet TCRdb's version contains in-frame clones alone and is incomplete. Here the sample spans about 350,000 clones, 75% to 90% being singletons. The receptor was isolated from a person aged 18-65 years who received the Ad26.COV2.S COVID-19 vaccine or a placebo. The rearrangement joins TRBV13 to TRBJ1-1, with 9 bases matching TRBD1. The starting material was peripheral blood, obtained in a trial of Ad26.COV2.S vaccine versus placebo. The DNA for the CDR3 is TGTGCCAGCAGCTGGGGACAGGGCAACACTGAAGCTTTCTTT. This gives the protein CASSWGQGNTEAFF.